This T cell receptor beta chain was recorded in a study of neurological immune-mediated disorders. This clonotype has more than one count but fewer than ten. CDR3 size: 15 residues. Deletions cut 5 bases from V and 8 bases from J, with 19 bases between. In germline, CDR1 is SGHTA, CDR2 FQGNSA. One entry per CDR3 protein results from TCRdb running MiXCR on the 5' RACE reads. The data show around 50,000 distinct CDR3 sequences, about 25% seen once. The unsorted libraries were made from 2 million PBMCs kept at -80 C. The sample consisted of PBMCs. The chain joins TRBV7-2 to TRBJ1-5; weak D call: TRBD1 (6 bases). This TCR derives from a woman in her 70s in good health. The DNA for the CDR3 is TGTGCCAGCAGCCCCCCGGGCGGCGGGGGCGAGCCCCAGCATTTT. Its protein is CASSPPGGGGEPQHF.